This T cell receptor (beta chain) was observed in a study of T cell responses to AZD1222 COVID-19 vaccine. Here immunoSEQ multiplex PCR was the method, and the copy in TCRdb shows in-frame clones only, minus some. The sample has 100,000 or so clones, 70% to 90% seen once. The ends were cut back, 3 bases at V and 4 bases at J, with 22 bases in the middle. This CDR3 comprises 17 residues. Germline V gives CDR1 SNHLY, CDR2 FYNNEI. The gene calls are TRBV2 and TRBJ2-7, with D possibly being TRBD2 (7 bases). Sequencing was performed on peripheral blood, taken on day 0 of AZD1222 vaccination. This TCR came from an adult in good health. The CDR3 DNA reads as TGTGCCAGCAGTGATTTTGCGGGGGCGGGGCCCTTTTACGAGCAGTACTTC. Translated: CASSDFAGAGPFYEQYF.